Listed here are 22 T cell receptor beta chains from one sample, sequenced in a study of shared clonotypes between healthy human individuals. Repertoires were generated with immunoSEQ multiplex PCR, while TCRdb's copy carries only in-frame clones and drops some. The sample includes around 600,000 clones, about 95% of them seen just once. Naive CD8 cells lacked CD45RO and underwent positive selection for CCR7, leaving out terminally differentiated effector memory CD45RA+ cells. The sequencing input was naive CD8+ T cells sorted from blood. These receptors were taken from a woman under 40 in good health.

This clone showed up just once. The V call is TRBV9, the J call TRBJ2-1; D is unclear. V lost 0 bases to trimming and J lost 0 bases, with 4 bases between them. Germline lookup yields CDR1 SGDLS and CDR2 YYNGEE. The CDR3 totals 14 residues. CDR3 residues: CASSVASSYNEQFF. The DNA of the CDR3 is TGTGCCAGCAGCGTAGCGAGCTCCTACAATGAGCAGTTCTTC.

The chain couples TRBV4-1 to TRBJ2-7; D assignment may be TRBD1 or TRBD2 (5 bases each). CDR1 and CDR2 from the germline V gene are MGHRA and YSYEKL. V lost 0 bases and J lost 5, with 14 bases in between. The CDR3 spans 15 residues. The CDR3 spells CASSQDRAGSNEQYF. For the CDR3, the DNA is TGCGCCAGCAGCCAAGATCGGGCAGGGAGCAACGAGCAGTACTTC.

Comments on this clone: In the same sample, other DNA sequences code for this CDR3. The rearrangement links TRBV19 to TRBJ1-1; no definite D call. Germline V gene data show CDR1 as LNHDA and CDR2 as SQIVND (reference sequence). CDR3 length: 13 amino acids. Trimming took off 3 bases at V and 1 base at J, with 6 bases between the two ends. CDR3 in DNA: TGTGCCAGTAGTATTTGGGGGAACACTGAAGCTTTCTTT. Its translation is CASSIWGNTEAFF.

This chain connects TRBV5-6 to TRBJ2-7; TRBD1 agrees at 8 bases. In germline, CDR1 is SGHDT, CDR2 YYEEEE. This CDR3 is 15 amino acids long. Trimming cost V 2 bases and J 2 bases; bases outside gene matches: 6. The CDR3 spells CASSLVSRGPYEQYF. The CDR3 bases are TGTGCCAGCAGCTTAGTTTCCAGGGGGCCCTACGAGCAGTACTTC.

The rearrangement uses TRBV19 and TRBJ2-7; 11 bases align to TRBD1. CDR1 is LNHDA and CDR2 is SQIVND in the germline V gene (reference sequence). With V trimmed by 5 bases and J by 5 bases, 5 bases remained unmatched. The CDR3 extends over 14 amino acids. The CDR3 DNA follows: TGTGCCAGTAGTCCCGGGACAGGGGGGGACGAGCAGTACTTC. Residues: CASSPGTGGDEQYF.

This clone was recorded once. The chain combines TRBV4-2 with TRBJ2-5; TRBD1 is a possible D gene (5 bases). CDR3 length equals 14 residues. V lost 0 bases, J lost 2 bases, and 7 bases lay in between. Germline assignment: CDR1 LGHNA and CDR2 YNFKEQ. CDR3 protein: CASSQEDRQETQYF. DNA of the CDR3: TGTGCCAGCAGCCAAGAAGACAGACAAGAGACCCAGTACTTC.

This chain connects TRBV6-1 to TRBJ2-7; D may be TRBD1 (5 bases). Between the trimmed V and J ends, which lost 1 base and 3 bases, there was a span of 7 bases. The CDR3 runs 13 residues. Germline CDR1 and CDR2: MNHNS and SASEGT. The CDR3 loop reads CASSEGRDYEQYF. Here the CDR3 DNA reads TGTGCCAGCAGTGAAGGCAGGGACTACGAGCAGTACTTC.

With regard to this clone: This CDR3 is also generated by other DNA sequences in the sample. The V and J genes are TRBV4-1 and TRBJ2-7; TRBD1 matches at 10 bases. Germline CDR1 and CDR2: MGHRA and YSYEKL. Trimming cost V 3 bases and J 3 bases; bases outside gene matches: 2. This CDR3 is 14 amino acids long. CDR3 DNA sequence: TGCGCCAGCAGCCAGGGGGACAGGGGCTACGAGCAGTACTTC. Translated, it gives CASSQGDRGYEQYF.

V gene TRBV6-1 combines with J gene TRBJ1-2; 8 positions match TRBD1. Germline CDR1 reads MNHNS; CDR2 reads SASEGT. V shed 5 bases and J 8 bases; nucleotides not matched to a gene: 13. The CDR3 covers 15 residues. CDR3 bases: TGTGCCAGCAGTAGAGACAGGGGCCCCACCGGGGGCTACACCTTC. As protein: CASSRDRGPTGGYTF.

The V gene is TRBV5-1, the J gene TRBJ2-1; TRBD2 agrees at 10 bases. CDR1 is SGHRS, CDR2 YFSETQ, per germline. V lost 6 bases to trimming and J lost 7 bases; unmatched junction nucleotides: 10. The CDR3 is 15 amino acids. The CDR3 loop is CASTKAGGPGNEQFF. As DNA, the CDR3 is TGCGCCAGCACTAAAGCGGGAGGGCCAGGAAATGAGCAGTTCTTC.

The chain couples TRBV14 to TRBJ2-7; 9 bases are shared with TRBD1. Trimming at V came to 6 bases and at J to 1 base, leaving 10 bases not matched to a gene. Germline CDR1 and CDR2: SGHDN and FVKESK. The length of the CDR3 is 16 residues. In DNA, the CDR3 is TGTGCCAGCAGTGAAGTGTCAGGGACAGGGTCCTACGAGCAGTACTTC. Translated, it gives CASSEVSGTGSYEQYF. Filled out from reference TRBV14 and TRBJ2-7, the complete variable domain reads EAGVTQFPSHSVIEKGQTVTLRCDPISGHDNLYWYRRVMGKEIKFLLHFVKESKQDESGMPNNRFLAERTGGTYSTLKVQPAELEDSGVYFCASSEVSGTGSYEQYFGPGTRLTVT.

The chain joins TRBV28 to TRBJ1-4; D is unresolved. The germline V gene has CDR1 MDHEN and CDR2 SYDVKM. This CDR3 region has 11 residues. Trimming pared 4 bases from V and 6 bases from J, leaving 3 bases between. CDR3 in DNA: TGTGCCAGCAGTTCGGATGAAAAACTGTTTTTT. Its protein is CASSSDEKLFF.

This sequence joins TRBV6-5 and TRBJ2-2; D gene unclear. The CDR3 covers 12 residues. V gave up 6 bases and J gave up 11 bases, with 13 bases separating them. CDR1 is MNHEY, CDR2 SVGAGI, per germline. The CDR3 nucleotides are TGTGCCAGCAGGCCCATCCTAGGCGAGCTGTTTTTT. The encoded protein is CASRPILGELFF.

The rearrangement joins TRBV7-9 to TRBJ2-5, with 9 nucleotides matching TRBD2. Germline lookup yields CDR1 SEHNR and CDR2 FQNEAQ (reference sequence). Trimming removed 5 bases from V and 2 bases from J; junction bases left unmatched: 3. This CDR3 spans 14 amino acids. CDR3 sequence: CASSQTSGQETQYF. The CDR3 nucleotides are TGTGCCAGCAGCCAGACTAGCGGTCAAGAGACCCAGTACTTC. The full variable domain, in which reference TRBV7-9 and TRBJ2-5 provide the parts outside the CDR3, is DTGVSQNPRHKITKRGQNVTFRCDPISEHNRLYWYRQTLGQGPEFLTYFQNEAQLEKSRLLSDRFSAERPKGSFSTLEIQRTEQGDSAMYLCASSQTSGQETQYFGPGTRLLVL.

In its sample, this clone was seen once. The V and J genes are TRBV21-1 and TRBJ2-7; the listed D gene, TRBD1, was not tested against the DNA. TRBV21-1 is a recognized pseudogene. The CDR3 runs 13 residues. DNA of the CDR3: TGTGCCAGCAGGGACAGGAGGGTCTACGAGCAGTACTTC. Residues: CASRDRRVYEQYF.

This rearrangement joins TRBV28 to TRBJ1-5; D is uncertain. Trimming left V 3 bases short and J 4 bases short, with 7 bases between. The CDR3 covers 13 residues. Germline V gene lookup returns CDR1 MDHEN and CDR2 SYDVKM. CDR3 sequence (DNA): TGTGCCAGCAGTTTCCCGGGAAATCAGCCCCAGCATTTT. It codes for CASSFPGNQPQHF.

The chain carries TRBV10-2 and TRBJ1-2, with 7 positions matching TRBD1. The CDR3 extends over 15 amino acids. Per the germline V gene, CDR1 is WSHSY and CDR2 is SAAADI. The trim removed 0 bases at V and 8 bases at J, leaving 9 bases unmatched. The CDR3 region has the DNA TGCGCCAGCAGTGAGTCTGACAGGGCGGGTTCAGGCTACACCTTC. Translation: CASSESDRAGSGYTF.

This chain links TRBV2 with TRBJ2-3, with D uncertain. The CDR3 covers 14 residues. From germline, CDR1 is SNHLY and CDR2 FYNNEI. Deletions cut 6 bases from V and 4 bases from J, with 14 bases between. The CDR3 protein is CASRFLPRADTQYF. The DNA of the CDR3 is TGTGCCAGCAGGTTCCTACCCCGGGCAGATACGCAGTATTTT.

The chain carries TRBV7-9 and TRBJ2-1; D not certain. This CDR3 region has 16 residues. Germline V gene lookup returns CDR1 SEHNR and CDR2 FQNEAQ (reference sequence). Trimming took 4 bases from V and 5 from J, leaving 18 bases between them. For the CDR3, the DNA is TGTGCCAGCAGCTCAACCCTCCGGGCGCCAAACAATGAGCAGTTCTTC. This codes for CASSSTLRAPNNEQFF. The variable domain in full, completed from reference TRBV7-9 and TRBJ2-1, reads DTGVSQNPRHKITKRGQNVTFRCDPISEHNRLYWYRQTLGQGPEFLTYFQNEAQLEKSRLLSDRFSAERPKGSFSTLEIQRTEQGDSAMYLCASSSTLRAPNNEQFFGPGTRLTVL.

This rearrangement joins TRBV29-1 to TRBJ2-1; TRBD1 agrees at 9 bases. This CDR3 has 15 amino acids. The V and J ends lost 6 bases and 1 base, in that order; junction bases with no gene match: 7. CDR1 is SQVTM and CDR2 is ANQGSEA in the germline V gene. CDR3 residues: CSVDGQGRSYNEQFF. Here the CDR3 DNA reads TGCAGCGTGGATGGACAGGGGAGGTCCTACAATGAGCAGTTCTTC.

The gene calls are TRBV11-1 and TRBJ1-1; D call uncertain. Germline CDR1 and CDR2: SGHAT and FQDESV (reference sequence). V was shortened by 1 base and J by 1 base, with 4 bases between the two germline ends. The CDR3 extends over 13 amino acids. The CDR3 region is CASSLDPNTEAFF. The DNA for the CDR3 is TGTGCCAGCAGCTTAGACCCGAACACTGAAGCTTTCTTT.

This chain's CDR3 is CASSSRQHQPQHF. CDR3 nucleotide sequence: TGTGCCAGCAGCTCGCGACAGCATCAGCCCCAGCATTTT. The chain combines TRBV11-2 with TRBJ1-5; D is perhaps TRBD1 (5 bases). The germline V and J ends were trimmed by 4 bases and 5 bases, with 9 bases remaining between them. The CDR3 extends over 13 amino acids. CDR1 and CDR2 from the germline V gene are SGHAT and FQNNGV.